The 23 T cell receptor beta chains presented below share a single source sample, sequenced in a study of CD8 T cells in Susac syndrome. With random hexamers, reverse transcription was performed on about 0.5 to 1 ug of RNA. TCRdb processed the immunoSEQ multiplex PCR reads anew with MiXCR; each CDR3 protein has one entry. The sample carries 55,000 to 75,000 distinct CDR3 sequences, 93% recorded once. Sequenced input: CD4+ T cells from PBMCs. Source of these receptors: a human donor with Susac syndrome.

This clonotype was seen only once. CDR3 nucleotide sequence: TGTGCCAGCAGCGGGGCAGGGAACCGCCAAGAGACCCAGTACTTC. Its translation: CASSGAGNRQETQYF. The chain combines TRBV9 with TRBJ2-5; TRBD1 might be the D (5 bases). The V end lost 3 bases, the J end lost 1 base, and 13 bases lay between the germline ends. The CDR3 runs to 15 residues. Germline V gives CDR1 SGDLS, CDR2 YYNGEE. Full variable domain (remainder filled in from reference TRBV9 and TRBJ2-5): DSGVTQTPKHLITATGQRVTLRCSPRSGDLSVYWYQQSLDQGLQFLIQYYNGEERAKGNILERFSAQQFPDLHSELNLSSLELGDSALYFCASSGAGNRQETQYFGPGTRLLVL.

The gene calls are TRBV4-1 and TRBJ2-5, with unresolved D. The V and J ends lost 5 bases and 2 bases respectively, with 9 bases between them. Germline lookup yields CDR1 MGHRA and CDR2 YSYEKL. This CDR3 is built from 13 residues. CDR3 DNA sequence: TGCGCCAGCAGCAGGGCCACTCAAGAGACCCAGTACTTC. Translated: CASSRATQETQYF.

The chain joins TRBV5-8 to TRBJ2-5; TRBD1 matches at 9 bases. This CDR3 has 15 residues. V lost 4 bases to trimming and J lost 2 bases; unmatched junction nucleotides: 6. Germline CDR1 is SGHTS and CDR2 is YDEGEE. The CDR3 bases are TGTGCCAGCAGCACCGGGACAGGGCGGCAAGAGACCCAGTACTTC. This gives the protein CASSTGTGRQETQYF. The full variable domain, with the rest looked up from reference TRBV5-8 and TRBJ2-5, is EAGVTQSPTHLIKTRGQQATLRCSPISGHTSVYWYQQALGLGLQFLLWYDEGEERNRGNFPPRFSGRQFPNYSSELNVNALELEDSALYLCASSTGTGRQETQYFGPGTRLLVL.

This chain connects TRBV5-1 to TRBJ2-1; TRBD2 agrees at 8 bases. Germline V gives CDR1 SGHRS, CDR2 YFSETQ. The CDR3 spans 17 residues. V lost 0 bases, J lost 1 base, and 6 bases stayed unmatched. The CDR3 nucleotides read TGCGCCAGCAGCTTGGCCTGGGCGGGGGGTTCCTACAATGAGCAGTTCTTC. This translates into CASSLAWAGGSYNEQFF.

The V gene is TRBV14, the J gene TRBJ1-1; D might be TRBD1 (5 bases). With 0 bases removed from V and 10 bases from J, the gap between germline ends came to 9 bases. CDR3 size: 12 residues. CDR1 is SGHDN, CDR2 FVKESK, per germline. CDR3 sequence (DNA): TGTGCCAGCAGCCAAGATTCCGGGGGAGCTTTCTTT. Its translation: CASSQDSGGAFF.

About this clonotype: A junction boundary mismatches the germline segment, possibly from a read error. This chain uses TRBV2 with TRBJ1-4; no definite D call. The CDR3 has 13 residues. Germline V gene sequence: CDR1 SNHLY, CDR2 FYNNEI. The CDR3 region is CASSPTWFIKLFF. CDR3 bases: TGTGCCAGCAGTCCCACCTGGTTCATAAAACTTTTTTTT. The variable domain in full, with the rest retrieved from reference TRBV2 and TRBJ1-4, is EPEVTQTPSHQVTQMGQEVILRCVPISNHLYFYWYRQILGQKVEFLVSFYNNEISEKSEIFDDQFSVERPDGSNFTLKIRSTKLEDSAMYFCASSPTWFIKLFFGSGTQLSVL.

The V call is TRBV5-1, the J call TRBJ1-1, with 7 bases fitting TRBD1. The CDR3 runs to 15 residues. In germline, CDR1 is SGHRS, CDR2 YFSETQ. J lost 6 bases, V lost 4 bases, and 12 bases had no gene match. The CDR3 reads CASSLLSQGGAEAFF. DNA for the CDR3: TGCGCCAGCAGCCTGCTAAGTCAGGGGGGTGCTGAAGCTTTCTTT.

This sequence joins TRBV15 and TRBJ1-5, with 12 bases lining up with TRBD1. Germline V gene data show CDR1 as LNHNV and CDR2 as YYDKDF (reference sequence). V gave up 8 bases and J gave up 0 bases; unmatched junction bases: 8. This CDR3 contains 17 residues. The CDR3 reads CATRKGQGADSNQPQHF. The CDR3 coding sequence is TGTGCCACCCGAAAGGGACAGGGGGCAGATAGCAATCAGCCCCAGCATTTT.

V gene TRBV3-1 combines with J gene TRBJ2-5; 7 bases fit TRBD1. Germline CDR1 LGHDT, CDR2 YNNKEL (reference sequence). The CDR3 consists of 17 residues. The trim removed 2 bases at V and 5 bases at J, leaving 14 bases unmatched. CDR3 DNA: TGTGCCAGCAGCCAACCATGTTTGACAGGGTGGTTGGAGACCCAGTACTTC. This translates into CASSQPCLTGWLETQYF.

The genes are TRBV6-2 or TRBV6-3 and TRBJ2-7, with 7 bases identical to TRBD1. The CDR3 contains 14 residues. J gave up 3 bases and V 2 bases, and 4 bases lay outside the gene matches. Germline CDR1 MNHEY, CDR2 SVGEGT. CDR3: CASSYATGFYEQYF. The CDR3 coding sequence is TGTGCCAGCAGTTACGCGACAGGGTTCTACGAGCAGTACTTC.

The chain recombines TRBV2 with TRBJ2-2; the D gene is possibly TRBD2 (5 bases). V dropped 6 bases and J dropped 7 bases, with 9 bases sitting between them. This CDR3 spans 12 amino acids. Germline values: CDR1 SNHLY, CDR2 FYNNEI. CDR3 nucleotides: TGTGCCAGCAGGGGAGCTCTCGGGGAGCTGTTTTTT. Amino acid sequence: CASRGALGELFF.

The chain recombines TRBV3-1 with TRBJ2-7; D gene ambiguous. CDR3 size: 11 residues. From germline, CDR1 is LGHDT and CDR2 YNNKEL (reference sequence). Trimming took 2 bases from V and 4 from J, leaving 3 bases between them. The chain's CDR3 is CASSQRYEQYF. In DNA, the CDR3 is TGTGCCAGCAGCCAAAGATACGAGCAGTACTTC.

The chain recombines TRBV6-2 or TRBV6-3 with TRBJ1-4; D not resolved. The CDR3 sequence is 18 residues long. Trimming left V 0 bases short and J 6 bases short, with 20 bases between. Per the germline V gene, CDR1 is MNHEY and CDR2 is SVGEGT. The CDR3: CASSYSPSTRWFDEKLFF. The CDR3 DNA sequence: TGTGCCAGCAGTTACTCTCCCTCGACAAGGTGGTTTGATGAAAAACTGTTTTTT.

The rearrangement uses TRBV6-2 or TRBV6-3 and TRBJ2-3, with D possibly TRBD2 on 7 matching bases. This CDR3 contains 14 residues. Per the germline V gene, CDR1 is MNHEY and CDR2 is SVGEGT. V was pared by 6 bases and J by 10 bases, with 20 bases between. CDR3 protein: CASSPLRGPYAQYF. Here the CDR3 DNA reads TGTGCCAGCAGCCCTCTGCGGGGGCCTTATGCGCAGTATTTT.

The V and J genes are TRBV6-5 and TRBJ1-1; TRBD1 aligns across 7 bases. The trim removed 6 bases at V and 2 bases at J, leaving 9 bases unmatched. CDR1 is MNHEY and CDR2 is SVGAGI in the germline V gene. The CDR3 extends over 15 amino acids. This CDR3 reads CASRADRVGNTEAFF. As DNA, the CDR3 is TGTGCCAGCAGAGCTGACAGGGTTGGAAACACTGAAGCTTTCTTT.

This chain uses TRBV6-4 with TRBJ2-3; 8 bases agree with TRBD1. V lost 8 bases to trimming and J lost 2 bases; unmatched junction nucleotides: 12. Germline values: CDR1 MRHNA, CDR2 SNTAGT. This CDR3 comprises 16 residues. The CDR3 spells CASPALYRGFTDTQYF. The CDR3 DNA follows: TGTGCCAGCCCCGCCCTATACAGGGGGTTCACAGATACGCAGTATTTT.

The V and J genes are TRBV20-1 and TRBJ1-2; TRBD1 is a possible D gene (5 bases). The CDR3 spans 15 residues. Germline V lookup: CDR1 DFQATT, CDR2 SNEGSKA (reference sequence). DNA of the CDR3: TGCAGCGTCGACCCACGGGGCATCGATAAGAATGGCTACACCTTC. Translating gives CSVDPRGIDKNGYTF.

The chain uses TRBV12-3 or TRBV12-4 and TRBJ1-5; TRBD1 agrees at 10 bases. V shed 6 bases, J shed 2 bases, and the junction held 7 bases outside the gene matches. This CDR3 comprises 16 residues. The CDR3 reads CASSRRGTGGNQPQHF. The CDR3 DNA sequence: TGTGCCAGCAGCCGCCGAGGGACAGGGGGCAATCAGCCCCAGCATTTT.

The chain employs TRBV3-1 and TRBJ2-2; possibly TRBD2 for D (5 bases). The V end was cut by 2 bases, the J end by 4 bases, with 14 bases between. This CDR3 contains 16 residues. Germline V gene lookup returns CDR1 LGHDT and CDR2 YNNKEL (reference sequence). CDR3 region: CASSQPSWLATGELFF. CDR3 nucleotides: TGTGCCAGCAGCCAACCCTCTTGGCTAGCCACCGGGGAGCTGTTTTTT.

CDR3 region: CASSLDSFTGELFF. Here the CDR3 DNA reads TGCGCCAGCAGCTTGGACTCATTCACCGGGGAGCTGTTTTTT. V and J are TRBV5-1 and TRBJ2-2; D ambiguous. This CDR3 is built from 14 residues. Trimming pared 0 bases from V and 4 bases from J, leaving 7 bases between. CDR1 SGHRS and CDR2 YFSETQ come from the germline V gene.

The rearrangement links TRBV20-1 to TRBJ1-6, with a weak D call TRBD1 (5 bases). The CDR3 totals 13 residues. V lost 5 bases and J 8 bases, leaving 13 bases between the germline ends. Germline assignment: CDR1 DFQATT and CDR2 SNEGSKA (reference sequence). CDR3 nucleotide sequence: TGCAGTGCTGTCCGGGACCAACATTCACCCCTCCACTTT. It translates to CSAVRDQHSPLHF.

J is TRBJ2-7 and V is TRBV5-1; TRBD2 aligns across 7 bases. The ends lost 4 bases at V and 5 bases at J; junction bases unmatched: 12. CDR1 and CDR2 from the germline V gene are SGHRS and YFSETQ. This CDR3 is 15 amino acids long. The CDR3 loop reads CASSLTGGKKHEQYF. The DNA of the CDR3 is TGCGCCAGCAGCCTCACCGGGGGGAAGAAACACGAGCAGTACTTC.

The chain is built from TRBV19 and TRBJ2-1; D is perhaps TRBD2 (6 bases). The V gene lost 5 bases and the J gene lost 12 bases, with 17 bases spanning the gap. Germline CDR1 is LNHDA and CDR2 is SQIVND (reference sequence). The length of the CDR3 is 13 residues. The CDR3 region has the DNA TGTGCCAGTAGTCGGGTGACCGGGGGTCGGCAGTTCTTC. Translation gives CASSRVTGGRQFF. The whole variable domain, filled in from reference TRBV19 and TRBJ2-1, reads DGGITQSPKYLFRKEGQNVTLSCEQNLNHDAMYWYRQDPGQGLRLIYYSQIVNDFQKGDIAEGYSVSREKKESFPLTVTSAQKNPTAFYLCASSRVTGGRQFFGPGTRLTVL.